Below are 15 T cell receptor beta chains sequenced from a single sample in a study of T cell responses to AZD1222 COVID-19 vaccine. Some clones are missing from TCRdb's copy, which holds only in-frame ones; the method was immunoSEQ multiplex PCR. The sample holds about 140,000 clones, about 88% seen once. This sample comprised peripheral blood, obtained 28 days after the second AZD1222 dose. The receptors were sampled from an adult who received the AZD1222 COVID-19 vaccine.

The V call is TRBV28, the J call TRBJ2-7; 9 bases agree with TRBD2. Germline-derived CDR1 and CDR2 are MDHEN and SYDVKM. With V trimmed by 8 bases and J by 5 bases, 16 bases remained unmatched. CDR3 size: 16 residues. The CDR3 spells CASRWALAGIVDEQYF. CDR3 in DNA: TGTGCCAGCCGCTGGGCCCTAGCGGGAATAGTAGACGAGCAGTACTTC.

In nucleotides, the CDR3 is TGCGCCAGCAGTAGGGACAGCGTCTATGGCTACACCTTC. Translation: CASSRDSVYGYTF. The V and J genes are TRBV10-1 and TRBJ1-2, with 7 positions matching TRBD1. The V segment lost 5 bases and the J segment 4 bases; nucleotides outside the gene matches: 4. The CDR3 contains 13 residues. Per germline, CDR1 WNHNN and CDR2 SYGVQD (reference sequence).

The chain carries TRBV4-1 and TRBJ1-1, with D possibly TRBD1 on 5 matching bases. Trimming took off 1 base at V and 5 bases at J, with 8 bases between the two ends. This CDR3 region has 13 residues. Germline values: CDR1 MGHRA, CDR2 YSYEKL. The CDR3 coding sequence is TGCGCCAGCAGCCAAGTAGGGGTGACTGAAGCTTTCTTT. Translation: CASSQVGVTEAFF.

The chain recombines TRBV9 with TRBJ2-5; D not certain. The CDR3 spans 14 residues. V lost 0 bases, J lost 1 base, and 7 bases lay in between. CDR1 and CDR2 (germline): SGDLS, YYNGEE. In DNA form, the CDR3 reads TGTGCCAGCAGCGTAGGACTGGGCCAAGAGACCCAGTACTTC. As protein: CASSVGLGQETQYF.

The rearrangement uses TRBV7-9 and TRBJ1-2, with D unclear. This CDR3 has 15 amino acids. With 5 bases removed from V and 7 bases from J, the gap between germline ends came to 20 bases. The germline CDR1 and CDR2 sequences are SEHNR and FQNEAQ (reference sequence). The CDR3 DNA reads as TGTGCCAGCAGCAACGACGTGTTATATCTCGGTGGCTACACCTTC. Translation gives CASSNDVLYLGGYTF.

The chain is built from TRBV29-1 and TRBJ2-7, with TRBD2 matching over 11 bases. CDR1 SQVTM and CDR2 ANQGSEA come from the germline V gene. The CDR3 totals 13 residues. V dropped 4 bases and J dropped 4; count of bases not matched to a gene: 3. The CDR3 region is CSVGLAGFYEQYF. The CDR3 DNA reads TGCAGCGTTGGACTAGCGGGATTTTACGAGCAGTACTTC.

CDR3 in DNA: TGCGCCAGCAGCCCCGGACAGGGAGCCCCCAATGAGCAGTTCTTC. It specifies CASSPGQGAPNEQFF. The chain carries TRBV5-1 and TRBJ2-1; 8 bases are a match to TRBD1. This CDR3 has 15 amino acids. Germline assignment: CDR1 SGHRS and CDR2 YFSETQ. J gave up 6 bases and V 4 bases, and 9 bases lay outside the gene matches.

The chain joins TRBV11-3 to TRBJ2-1; 7 nucleotides line up with TRBD1. Germline trimming cut 1 base from V and 8 bases from J; bases unmatched to any gene: 5. This CDR3 has 14 residues. Germline loops: CDR1 SGHNT, CDR2 YENEEA. CDR3 bases: TGTGCCAGCAGCTTAGGACAGGGATGGGATGAGCAGTTCTTC. It translates to CASSLGQGWDEQFF. Combining the CDR3 with reference TRBV11-3 and TRBJ2-1 gives the whole variable domain EAGVVQSPRYKIIEKKQPVAFWCNPISGHNTLYWYLQNLGQGPELLIRYENEEAVDDSQLPKDRFSAERLKGVDSTLKIQPAELGDSAVYLCASSLGQGWDEQFFGPGTRLTVL.

The J gene is TRBJ2-3, the V gene TRBV29-1; TRBD2 agrees at 7 bases. CDR1 and CDR2 from the germline V gene are SQVTM and ANQGSEA. CDR3 size: 14 residues. The V segment lost 1 base and the J segment 1 base; nucleotides outside the gene matches: 2. CDR3 DNA: TGCAGCGTTGAAGCGGGAGGCGGCACAGATACGCAGTATTTT. Residues: CSVEAGGGTDTQYF.

V is TRBV11-2 and J is TRBJ2-3, with D possibly matching TRBD2 (6 bases). There are 14 residues in the CDR3. V gave up 5 bases and J gave up 0 bases, with 9 bases separating them. Looked up from germline, CDR1 is SGHAT and CDR2 is FQNNGV. CDR3 region: CASSTGLSTDTQYF. The CDR3 DNA follows: TGTGCCAGCAGCACAGGACTAAGCACAGATACGCAGTATTTT.

The V call is TRBV12-5, the J call TRBJ2-1; D gene unclear. Germline lookup yields CDR1 LGHNT and CDR2 FRNRAP. Trimming left V 9 bases short and J 0 bases short, with 12 bases between. There are 14 residues in the CDR3. CDR3 coding DNA: TGTGCTAGCGCAAGGTCTAGCTCCTACAATGAGCAGTTCTTC. Residues: CASARSSSYNEQFF. The whole variable domain, filled in from reference TRBV12-5 and TRBJ2-1, reads DARVTQTPRHKVTEMGQEVTMRCQPILGHNTVFWYRQTMMQGLELLAYFRNRAPLDDSGMPKDRFSAEMPDATLATLKIQPSEPRDSAVYFCASARSSSYNEQFFGPGTRLTVL.

The chain recombines TRBV7-9 with TRBJ2-7, with no clear D. This CDR3 is 11 amino acids long. The V end was cut by 6 bases, the J end by 7 bases, with 10 bases between. Germline V CDR1 and CDR2: SEHNR, FQNEAQ (reference sequence). CDR3 DNA: TGTGCCAGCAGTCCCTACGGGGAGCAGTACTTC. Protein sequence: CASSPYGEQYF.

The J gene is TRBJ1-2, the V gene TRBV27, with 9 bases identical to TRBD1. This CDR3 region has 16 residues. The germline gives CDR1 MNHEY, CDR2 SMNVEV (reference sequence). The V segment lost 4 bases and the J segment 6 bases; nucleotides outside the gene matches: 12. This CDR3 reads CASSSHPGQGGNGYTF. In nucleotides, the CDR3 is TGTGCCAGCAGTTCCCATCCGGGACAGGGAGGGAATGGCTACACCTTC.

V is TRBV10-1 and J is TRBJ1-1; tentative D call: TRBD1 (5 bases). Germline V gene lookup returns CDR1 WNHNN and CDR2 SYGVQD (reference sequence). Trimming took off 4 bases at V and 0 bases at J, with 9 bases between the two ends. This CDR3 is built from 14 residues. The CDR3 spells CASSAGTVNTEAFF. The CDR3 nucleotides read TGCGCCAGCAGTGCCGGGACGGTGAACACTGAAGCTTTCTTT.

This chain uses TRBV3-1 (or the pseudogene TRBV3-2) with TRBJ2-1; D possibly corresponds to TRBD1 (5 bases). The V end was cut by 4 bases, the J end by 8 bases, with 6 bases between. The germline V gene encodes CDR1 LGHDT and CDR2 YNNKEL (reference sequence). The CDR3 extends over 11 amino acids. The CDR3 DNA reads TGTGCCAGCAGCCTCAGGGATGAGCAGTTCTTC. Its translation: CASSLRDEQFF.